The 2 T cell receptor beta chains below all came from one sample that was sequenced in a study of blood T cell repertoires in COVID-19. Assay used: immunoSEQ multiplex PCR; TCRdb lists only in-frame clones, some missing. This sample has about 210,000 clones; about 88% occur once, and the top ten carry around 23%. The sequenced material came from PBMCs or T cells enriched from blood (not recorded which). The receptors stem from a middle-aged woman in a cohort exposed to, infected with or recovered from COVID-19 (not recorded which).

The chain recombines TRBV2 with TRBJ1-5, with D perhaps matching TRBD1 (6 bases). The V end was cut by 8 bases, the J end by 4 bases, with 12 bases between. This CDR3 comprises 13 residues. The germline V gene encodes CDR1 SNHLY and CDR2 FYNNEI. This CDR3 reads CASARGANQPQHF. Here the CDR3 DNA reads TGTGCCAGCGCCCGGGGGGCGAATCAGCCCCAGCATTTT. The complete variable domain, with remaining parts taken from reference TRBV2 and TRBJ1-5, reads EPEVTQTPSHQVTQMGQEVILRCVPISNHLYFYWYRQILGQKVEFLVSFYNNEISEKSEIFDDQFSVERPDGSNFTLKIRSTKLEDSAMYFCASARGANQPQHFGDGTRLSIL.

J is TRBJ1-2 and V is TRBV9; 10 bases line up with TRBD1. Germline loops: CDR1 SGDLS, CDR2 YYNGEE. Trimming cost V 3 bases and J 1 base; bases outside gene matches: 12. This CDR3 is 18 amino acids long. The CDR3 nucleotides read TGTGCCAGCAGCGCCGAGACAGGGGGCCCTACCTTTAACTATGGCTACACCTTC. It is translated as CASSAETGGPTFNYGYTF.